This entry describes one T cell receptor beta chain. These data come from a study of shared clonotypes between healthy human individuals. The CDR3 has 14 residues. Per germline, CDR1 LNHDA and CDR2 SQIVND (reference sequence). V lost 5 bases and J lost 7, with 15 bases in between. Sequencing used immunoSEQ multiplex PCR; TCRdb keeps in-frame clones, though not all of them. Of some 1 million clones in the sample, 65% to 75% were seen once. The TCR sequence derives from a man aged 18-30 years in good health. The J gene is TRBJ1-5, the V gene TRBV19; D unclear. The material sequenced was memory CD4+ T cells sorted from blood. Regarding subset: CD45RA-negative fraction. Here the CDR3 DNA reads TGTGCCAGTAGTTCCACGGGGAACGGACAGCCCCAGCATTTT. It encodes CASSSTGNGQPQHF. Together with reference TRBV19 and TRBJ1-5, the CDR3 gives the full variable domain: DGGITQSPKYLFRKEGQNVTLSCEQNLNHDAMYWYRQDPGQGLRLIYYSQIVNDFQKGDIAEGYSVSREKKESFPLTVTSAQKNPTAFYLCASSSTGNGQPQHFGDGTRLSIL.